This TCR beta chain comes out of a study of cytomegalovirus exposure and HLA in healthy donors. Germline CDR1 reads SEHNR; CDR2 reads FQNEAQ (reference sequence). The germline V and J ends were trimmed by 2 bases and 4 bases, with 14 bases remaining between them. The CDR3 contains 15 residues. Regarding this clone: Its target is unknown.

The PCR contained 60 Vbeta and 13 Jbeta primers. Profiling relied on immunoSEQ multiplex PCR, and the TCRdb table lists in-frame clones only, not all of them. The data show about 130,000 clones, 72% seen once. Findings and caveats of the study: In a later analysis, V- and J-gene trimming of beta chains associated with a DCLRE1C missense variant, replicated independently. Accurate prediction of HLA-A and HLA-B alleles (for most subjects) was reportedly achieved from TCR beta sequences. Another analysis was done later, and it associated approximately 17,000 TCR beta sequences with HLA alleles at 0.05 false discovery rate.

This sequence joins TRBV7-9 and TRBJ1-2; maybe TRBD1 (5 bases). The sequenced material came from PBMCs. The source is a man younger than 45 in good health and CMV-seronegative. CDR3: CASSLTRVDRYGYTF. The CDR3 DNA reads TGTGCCAGCAGCTTAACCAGGGTGGATCGCTATGGCTACACCTTC.